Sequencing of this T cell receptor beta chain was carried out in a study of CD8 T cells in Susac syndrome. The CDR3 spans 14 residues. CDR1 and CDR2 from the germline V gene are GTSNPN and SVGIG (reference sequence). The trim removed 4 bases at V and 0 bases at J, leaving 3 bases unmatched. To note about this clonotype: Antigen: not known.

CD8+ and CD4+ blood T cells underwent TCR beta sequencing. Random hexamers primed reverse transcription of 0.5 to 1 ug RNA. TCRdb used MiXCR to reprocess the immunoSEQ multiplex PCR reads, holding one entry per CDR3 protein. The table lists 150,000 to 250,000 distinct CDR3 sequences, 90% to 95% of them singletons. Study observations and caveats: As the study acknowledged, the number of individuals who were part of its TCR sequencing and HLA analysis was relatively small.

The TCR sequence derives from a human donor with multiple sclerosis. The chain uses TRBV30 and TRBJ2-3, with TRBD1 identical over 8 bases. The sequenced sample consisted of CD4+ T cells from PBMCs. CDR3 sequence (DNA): TGTGCCTGGACAGGGGGCTTGAGCACAGATACGCAGTATTTT. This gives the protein CAWTGGLSTDTQYF.